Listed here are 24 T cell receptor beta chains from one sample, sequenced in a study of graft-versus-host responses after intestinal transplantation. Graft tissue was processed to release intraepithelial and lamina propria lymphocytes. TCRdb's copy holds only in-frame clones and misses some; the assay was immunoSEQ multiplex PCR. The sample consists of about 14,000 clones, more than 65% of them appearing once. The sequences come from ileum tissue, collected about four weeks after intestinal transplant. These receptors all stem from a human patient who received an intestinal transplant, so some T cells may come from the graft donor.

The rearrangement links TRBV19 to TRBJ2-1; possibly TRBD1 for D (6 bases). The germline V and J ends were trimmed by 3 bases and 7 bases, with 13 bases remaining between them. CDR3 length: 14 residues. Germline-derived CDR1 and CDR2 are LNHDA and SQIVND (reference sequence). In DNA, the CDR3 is TGTGCCAGTAGTATTGCCAACAGGGCAAATGAGCAGTTCTTC. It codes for CASSIANRANEQFF.

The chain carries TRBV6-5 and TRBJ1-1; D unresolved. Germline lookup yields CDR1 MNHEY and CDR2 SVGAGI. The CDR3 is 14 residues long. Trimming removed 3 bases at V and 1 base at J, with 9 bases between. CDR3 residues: CASSYGQSNTEAFF. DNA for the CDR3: TGTGCCAGCAGTTATGGGCAGTCGAACACTGAAGCTTTCTTT.

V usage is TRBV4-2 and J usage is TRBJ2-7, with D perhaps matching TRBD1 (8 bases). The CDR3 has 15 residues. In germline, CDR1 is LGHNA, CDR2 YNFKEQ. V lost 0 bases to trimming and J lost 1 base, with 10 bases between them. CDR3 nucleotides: TGTGCCAGCAGCCAAGAACAGGGGGGGTCCTACGAGCAGTACGTC. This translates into CASSQEQGGSYEQYV.

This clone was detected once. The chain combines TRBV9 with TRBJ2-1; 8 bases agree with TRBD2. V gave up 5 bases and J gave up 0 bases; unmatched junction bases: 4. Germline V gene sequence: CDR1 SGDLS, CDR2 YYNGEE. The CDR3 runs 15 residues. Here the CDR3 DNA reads TGTGCCAGCAGTCGGGGGGGTCCCTCCTACAATGAGCAGTTCTTC. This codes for CASSRGGPSYNEQFF.

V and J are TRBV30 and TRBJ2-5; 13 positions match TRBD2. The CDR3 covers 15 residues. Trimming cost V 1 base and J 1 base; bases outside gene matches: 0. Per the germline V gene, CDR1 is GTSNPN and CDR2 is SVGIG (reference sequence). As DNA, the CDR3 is TGTGCCTGGAGTGGGACTAGCGGGGGCCAAGAGACCCAGTACTTC. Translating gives CAWSGTSGGQETQYF.

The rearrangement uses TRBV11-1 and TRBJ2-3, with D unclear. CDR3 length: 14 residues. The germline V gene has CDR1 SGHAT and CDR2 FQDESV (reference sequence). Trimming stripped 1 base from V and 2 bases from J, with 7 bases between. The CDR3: CASSLGSYTDTQYF. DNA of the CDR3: TGTGCCAGCAGCTTAGGATCCTACACAGATACGCAGTATTTT.

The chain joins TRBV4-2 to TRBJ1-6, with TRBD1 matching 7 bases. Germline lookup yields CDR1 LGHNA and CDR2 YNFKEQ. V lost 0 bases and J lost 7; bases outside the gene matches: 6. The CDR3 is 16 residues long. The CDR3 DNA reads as TGTGCCAGCAGCCAAGAGACAGGGTCAGTGAATTCACCCCTCCACTTT. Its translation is CASSQETGSVNSPLHF.

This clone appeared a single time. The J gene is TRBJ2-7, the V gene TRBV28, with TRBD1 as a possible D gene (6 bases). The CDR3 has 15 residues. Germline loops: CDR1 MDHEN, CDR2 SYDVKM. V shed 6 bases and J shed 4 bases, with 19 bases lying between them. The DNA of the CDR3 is TGTGCCAGCAGCAGAGGGGGAAGTCTAGGGTACGAGCAGTACGTC. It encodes CASSRGGSLGYEQYV.

DNA for the CDR3: TGTGCCAGCAGCCGGGGGTTTACGGGGGGGCACTACAATGAGCAGTTCTTC. Translation: CASSRGFTGGHYNEQFF. The rearrangement uses TRBV7-2 and TRBJ2-1, with 8 positions matching TRBD2. CDR1 is SGHTA, CDR2 FQGNSA, per germline. V lost 5 bases and J lost 3; bases outside the gene matches: 12. The CDR3 totals 17 residues.

Here the CDR3 reads CASSSIAGRSGTQYF. As DNA, the CDR3 is TGTGCCAGCAGTTCCATAGCGGGGAGATCGGGAACCCAGTACTTC. V and J are TRBV6-5 and TRBJ2-5; 8 nucleotides agree with TRBD2. The V segment lost 4 bases and the J segment 8 bases; nucleotides outside the gene matches: 12. The CDR3 loop spans 15 amino acids. The germline CDR1 and CDR2 sequences are MNHEY and SVGAGI.

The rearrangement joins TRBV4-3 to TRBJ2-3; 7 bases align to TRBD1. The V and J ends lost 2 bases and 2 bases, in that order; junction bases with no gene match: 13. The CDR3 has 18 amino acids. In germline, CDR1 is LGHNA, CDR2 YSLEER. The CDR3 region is CASSQQRSRDSFTDTQYF. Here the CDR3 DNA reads TGCGCCAGCAGCCAACAGAGGTCCCGGGACAGCTTCACAGATACGCAGTATTTT.

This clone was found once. CDR3 sequence reads: CASSLRTDTQYF. The CDR3 bases are TGTGCCAGCAGTTTGCGGACAGATACGCAGTATTTT. The genes are TRBV28 and TRBJ2-3; D call uncertain. The CDR3 runs 12 residues. Deletions cut 3 bases from V and 3 bases from J, with 4 bases between. From germline, CDR1 is MDHEN and CDR2 SYDVKM.

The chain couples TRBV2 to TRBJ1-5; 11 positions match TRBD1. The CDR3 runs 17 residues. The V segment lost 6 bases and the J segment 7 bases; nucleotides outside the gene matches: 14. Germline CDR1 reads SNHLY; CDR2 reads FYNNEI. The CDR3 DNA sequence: TGTGCCAGCAGCCAACGACCGGGACAGGGGGTTGAGCAGCCCCAGCATTTT. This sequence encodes CASSQRPGQGVEQPQHF.

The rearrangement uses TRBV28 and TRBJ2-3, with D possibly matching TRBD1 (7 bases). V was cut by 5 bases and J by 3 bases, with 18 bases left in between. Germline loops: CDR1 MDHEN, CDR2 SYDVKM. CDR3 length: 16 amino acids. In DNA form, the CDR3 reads TGTGCCAGCAGTCCTCCCGGAGGGGGCGCGACAGATACGCAGTATTTT. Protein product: CASSPPGGGATDTQYF.

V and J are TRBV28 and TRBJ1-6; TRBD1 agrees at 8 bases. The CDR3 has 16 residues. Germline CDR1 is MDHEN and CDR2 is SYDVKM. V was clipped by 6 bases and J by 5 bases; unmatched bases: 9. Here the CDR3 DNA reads TGTGCCAGCAGCACATACAGGGGGAGGGATAATTCACCCCTCCACTTT. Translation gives CASSTYRGRDNSPLHF.

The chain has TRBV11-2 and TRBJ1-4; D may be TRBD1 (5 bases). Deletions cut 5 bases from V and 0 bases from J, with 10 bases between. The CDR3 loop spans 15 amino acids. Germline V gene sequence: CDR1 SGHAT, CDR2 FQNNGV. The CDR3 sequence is CASSPAGATNEKLFF. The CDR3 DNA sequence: TGTGCCAGCAGCCCAGCGGGGGCAACTAATGAAAAACTGTTTTTT.

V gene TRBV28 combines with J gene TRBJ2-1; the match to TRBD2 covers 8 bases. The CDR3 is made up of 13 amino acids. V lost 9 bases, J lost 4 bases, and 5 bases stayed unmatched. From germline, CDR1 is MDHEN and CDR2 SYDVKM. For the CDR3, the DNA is TGTGCCAGTAAGCGGGGGCGGTACAATGAGCAGTTCTTC. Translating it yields CASKRGRYNEQFF.

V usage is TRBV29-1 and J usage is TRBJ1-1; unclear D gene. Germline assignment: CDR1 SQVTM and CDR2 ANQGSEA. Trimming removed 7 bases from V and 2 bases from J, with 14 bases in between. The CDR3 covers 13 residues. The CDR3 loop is CSAVTSVNTEAFF. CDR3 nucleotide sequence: TGCAGCGCGGTTACGTCCGTTAACACTGAAGCTTTCTTT.

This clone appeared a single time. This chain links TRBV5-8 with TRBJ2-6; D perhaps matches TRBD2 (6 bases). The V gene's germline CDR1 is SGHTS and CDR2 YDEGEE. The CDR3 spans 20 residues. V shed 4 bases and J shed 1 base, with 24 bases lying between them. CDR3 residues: CASSPRGRRGSVSGANVLTF. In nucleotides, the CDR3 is TGTGCCAGCAGCCCCCGAGGTCGGCGGGGATCAGTTTCTGGGGCCAACGTCCTGACTTTC.

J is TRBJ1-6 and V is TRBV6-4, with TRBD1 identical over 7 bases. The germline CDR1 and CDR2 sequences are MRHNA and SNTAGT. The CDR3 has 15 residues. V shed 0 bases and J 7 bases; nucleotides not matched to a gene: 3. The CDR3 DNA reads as TGTGCCAGCAGTGACTCGACAGGGCAAAATTCACCCCTCCACTTT. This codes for CASSDSTGQNSPLHF.

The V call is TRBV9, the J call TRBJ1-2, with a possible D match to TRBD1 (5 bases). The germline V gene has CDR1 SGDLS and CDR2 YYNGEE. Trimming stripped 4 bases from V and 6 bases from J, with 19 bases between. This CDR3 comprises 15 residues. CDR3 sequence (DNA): TGTGCCAGCAGCCCCCGAGAAAATTTCAGGGATGGCTACACCTTC. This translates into CASSPRENFRDGYTF. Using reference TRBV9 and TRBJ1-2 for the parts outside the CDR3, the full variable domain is DSGVTQTPKHLITATGQRVTLRCSPRSGDLSVYWYQQSLDQGLQFLIQYYNGEERAKGNILERFSAQQFPDLHSELNLSSLELGDSALYFCASSPRENFRDGYTFGSGTRLTVV.

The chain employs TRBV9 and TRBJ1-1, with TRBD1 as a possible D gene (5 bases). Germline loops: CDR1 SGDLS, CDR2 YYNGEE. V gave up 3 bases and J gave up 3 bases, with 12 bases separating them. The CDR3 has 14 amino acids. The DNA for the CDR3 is TGTGCCAGCAGCGAGACTGGAGGGGACACTGAAGCTTTCTTT. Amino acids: CASSETGGDTEAFF. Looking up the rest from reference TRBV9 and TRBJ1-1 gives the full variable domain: DSGVTQTPKHLITATGQRVTLRCSPRSGDLSVYWYQQSLDQGLQFLIQYYNGEERAKGNILERFSAQQFPDLHSELNLSSLELGDSALYFCASSETGGDTEAFFGQGTRLTVV.

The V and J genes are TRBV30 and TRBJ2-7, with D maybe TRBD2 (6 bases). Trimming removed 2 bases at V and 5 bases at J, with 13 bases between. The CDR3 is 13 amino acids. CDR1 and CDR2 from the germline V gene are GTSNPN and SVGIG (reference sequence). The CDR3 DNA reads TGTGCCTGGAGTATAGGGACTCGGGACGAGCAGTACTTC. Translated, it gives CAWSIGTRDEQYF.

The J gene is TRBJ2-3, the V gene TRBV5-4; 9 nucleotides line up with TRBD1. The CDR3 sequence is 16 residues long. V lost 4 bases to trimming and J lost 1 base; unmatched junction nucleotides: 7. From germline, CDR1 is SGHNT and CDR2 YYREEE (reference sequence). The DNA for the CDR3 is TGTGCCAGCAGCCAGGGGACAGGGAGGGGCACAGATACGCAGTATTTT. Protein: CASSQGTGRGTDTQYF.